Shown below are 9 T cell receptor beta chains from a single sample sequenced in a study of T cells in localized non-small cell lung cancer. The repertoire was sequenced with immunoSEQ multiplex PCR; TCRdb's copy has only in-frame clones and lacks some. The table includes about 130,000 clones, about 90% detected once. The material was peripheral blood, obtained before any cancer treatment. The receptors originated from a female donor over 55 with stage I lung adenocarcinoma.

This clone showed up just once. The rearrangement joins TRBV9 to TRBJ1-3; tentatively, D is TRBD1 (5 bases). The CDR3 contains 16 residues. Trimming shortened V by 4 bases and J by 0 bases, and 14 bases separated the two germline ends. The germline gives CDR1 SGDLS, CDR2 YYNGEE. The CDR3 region is CASSTGPQSSGNTIYF. The DNA of the CDR3 is TGTGCCAGCAGCACAGGTCCTCAGAGCTCTGGAAACACCATATATTTT.

This chain connects TRBV7-6 to TRBJ2-3; D may be TRBD1 (5 bases). In germline, CDR1 is SGHVS, CDR2 FNYEAQ. This CDR3 comprises 13 residues. V lost 4 bases, J lost 3 bases, and 8 bases lay in between. CDR3 coding DNA: TGTGCCAGCAGCTACGACAGTACAGATACGCAGTATTTT. Translating it yields CASSYDSTDTQYF.

The rearrangement uses TRBV16 and TRBJ2-7; possibly TRBD1 for D (6 bases). Between the trimmed V and J ends, which lost 1 base and 4 bases, there was a span of 8 bases. The CDR3 is 13 amino acids. Germline assignment: CDR1 KGHSY and CDR2 FQNENV. CDR3 residues: CASSQYRDYEQYF. The CDR3 DNA sequence: TGTGCCAGCAGCCAATACAGGGATTACGAGCAGTACTTC.

This clone was observed a single time. V and J are TRBV28 and TRBJ2-7; D is perhaps TRBD1 or TRBD2 (6 bases each). The length of the CDR3 is 12 residues. Germline loops: CDR1 MDHEN, CDR2 SYDVKM. V was pared by 4 bases and J by 6 bases, with 10 bases between. The CDR3 sequence: CASSYRGLEQYF. The CDR3 DNA sequence: TGTGCCAGCAGTTACCGGGGGCTCGAGCAGTACTTC.

This clone was observed a single time. This chain joins TRBV29-1 and TRBJ2-3; D possibly corresponds to TRBD2 (6 bases). The CDR3 extends over 14 amino acids. The ends were cut back, 3 bases at V and 5 bases at J, with 15 bases in the middle. Germline values: CDR1 SQVTM, CDR2 ANQGSEA. CDR3 bases: TGCAGCGTTGATGGGGCGGGACTGGGAGATACGCAGTATTTT. Protein: CSVDGAGLGDTQYF.

The count of this clone is one. This chain connects TRBV2 to TRBJ2-7, with a tentative D call TRBD1 (6 bases). Germline V CDR1 and CDR2: SNHLY, FYNNEI. Between the trimmed V and J ends, which lost 4 bases and 5 bases, there was a span of 6 bases. There are 11 residues in the CDR3. The CDR3 bases are TGTGCCAGCAGTGCAGGGGACGAGCAGTACTTC. Translated, it gives CASSAGDEQYF.

This sequence joins TRBV25-1 and TRBJ2-1; 8 positions agree with TRBD2. Trimming removed 2 bases from V and 2 bases from J; junction bases left unmatched: 2. Germline CDR1 and CDR2: MGHDK and SYGVNS. The CDR3 spans 15 residues. CDR3 nucleotides: TGTGCCAGCAGTGAAGCGGGGGGAACCTACAATGAGCAGTTCTTC. Encoded protein: CASSEAGGTYNEQFF.

This clone was observed a single time. V usage is TRBV7-6 and J usage is TRBJ2-4; D is unresolved. Germline CDR1 SGHVS, CDR2 FNYEAQ. V was trimmed by 5 bases and J by 1 base, leaving 9 bases between them. This CDR3 contains 14 residues. Here the CDR3 DNA reads TGTGCCAGCAGCCCGATGTGGGCCAAAAACATTCAGTACTTC. Protein: CASSPMWAKNIQYF.

The CDR3 is CASSRRLAGQGVRSYF. DNA for the CDR3: TGTGCCAGCAGCCGCAGACTAGCGGGCCAAGGCGTACGGTCTTACTTC. The chain joins TRBV27 to TRBJ2-5; 10 bases match TRBD2. CDR1 MNHEY and CDR2 SMNVEV come from the germline V gene (reference sequence). J lost 14 bases, V lost 6 bases, and 21 bases had no gene match. This CDR3 comprises 16 residues.